These 4 T cell receptor beta chains came from one sample sequenced in a study of cytomegalovirus exposure and HLA in healthy donors (TCRdb year 2017). The library was obtained by the immunoSEQ multiplex PCR assay. For the multiplex PCR, a mixture combining 60 forward primers for TCR Vbeta segments and 13 reverse primers for TCR Jbeta segments was used. TCRdb obtained this table from immuneACCESS and retained in-frame rearrangements with V and J assigned. These tables miss some clones; where compared with another copy, unresolved V genes account for less than half of the shortfall, and the remainder is unexplained. A total of approximately 290,000 clones appear in this sample, 80% of them only once. The ten largest make up more than 0.3% of the sample. Sequenced input: PBMCs. These receptors all come from a girl aged 2-10 years in good health and CMV-seronegative.

This rearrangement joins TRBV28 to TRBJ1-1; D uncertain. The CDR3 is 16 amino acids. Germline V CDR1 and CDR2: MDHEN, SYDVKM. V lost 8 bases and J 2 bases, leaving 21 bases between the germline ends. CDR3 sequence: CASGELHITSNTEAFF. The DNA of the CDR3 is TGTGCCAGCGGAGAGCTACACATTACATCCAACACTGAAGCTTTCTTT.

V is TRBV5-8 and J is TRBJ2-4; TRBD1 aligns across 8 bases. There are 16 residues in the CDR3. The V segment lost 9 bases and the J segment 4 bases; nucleotides outside the gene matches: 15. Per the germline V gene, CDR1 is SGHTS and CDR2 is YDEGEE. CDR3 in amino acids: CAMGTGELWGKNIQYF. CDR3 coding DNA: TGTGCCATGGGGACAGGAGAATTGTGGGGAAAAAACATTCAGTACTTC.

V is TRBV29-1 and J is TRBJ1-1, with D maybe TRBD1 (6 bases). V gave up 7 bases and J gave up 8 bases, with 17 bases separating them. CDR1 is SQVTM and CDR2 is ANQGSEA in the germline V gene. The CDR3 has 12 amino acids. The chain's CDR3 is CSGNQGNEEAFF. Written as DNA, the CDR3 is TGCAGCGGTAATCAGGGGAACGAGGAAGCTTTCTTT. Using reference TRBV29-1 and TRBJ1-1 for the parts outside the CDR3, the full variable domain is SAVISQKPSRDICQRGTSLTIQCQVDSQVTMMFWYRQQPGQSLTLIATANQGSEATYESGFVIDKFPISRPNLTFSTLTVSNMSPEDSSIYLCSGNQGNEEAFFGQGTRLTVV.

The V gene is TRBV5-4, the J gene TRBJ2-3; D is undetermined. CDR1 is SGHNT, CDR2 YYREEE, per germline (reference sequence). The V end lost 0 bases, the J end lost 3 bases, and 5 bases lay between the germline ends. This CDR3 has 13 residues. The CDR3: CASSLAGTDTQYF. Written as DNA, the CDR3 is TGTGCCAGCAGCTTGGCCGGTACAGATACGCAGTATTTT.